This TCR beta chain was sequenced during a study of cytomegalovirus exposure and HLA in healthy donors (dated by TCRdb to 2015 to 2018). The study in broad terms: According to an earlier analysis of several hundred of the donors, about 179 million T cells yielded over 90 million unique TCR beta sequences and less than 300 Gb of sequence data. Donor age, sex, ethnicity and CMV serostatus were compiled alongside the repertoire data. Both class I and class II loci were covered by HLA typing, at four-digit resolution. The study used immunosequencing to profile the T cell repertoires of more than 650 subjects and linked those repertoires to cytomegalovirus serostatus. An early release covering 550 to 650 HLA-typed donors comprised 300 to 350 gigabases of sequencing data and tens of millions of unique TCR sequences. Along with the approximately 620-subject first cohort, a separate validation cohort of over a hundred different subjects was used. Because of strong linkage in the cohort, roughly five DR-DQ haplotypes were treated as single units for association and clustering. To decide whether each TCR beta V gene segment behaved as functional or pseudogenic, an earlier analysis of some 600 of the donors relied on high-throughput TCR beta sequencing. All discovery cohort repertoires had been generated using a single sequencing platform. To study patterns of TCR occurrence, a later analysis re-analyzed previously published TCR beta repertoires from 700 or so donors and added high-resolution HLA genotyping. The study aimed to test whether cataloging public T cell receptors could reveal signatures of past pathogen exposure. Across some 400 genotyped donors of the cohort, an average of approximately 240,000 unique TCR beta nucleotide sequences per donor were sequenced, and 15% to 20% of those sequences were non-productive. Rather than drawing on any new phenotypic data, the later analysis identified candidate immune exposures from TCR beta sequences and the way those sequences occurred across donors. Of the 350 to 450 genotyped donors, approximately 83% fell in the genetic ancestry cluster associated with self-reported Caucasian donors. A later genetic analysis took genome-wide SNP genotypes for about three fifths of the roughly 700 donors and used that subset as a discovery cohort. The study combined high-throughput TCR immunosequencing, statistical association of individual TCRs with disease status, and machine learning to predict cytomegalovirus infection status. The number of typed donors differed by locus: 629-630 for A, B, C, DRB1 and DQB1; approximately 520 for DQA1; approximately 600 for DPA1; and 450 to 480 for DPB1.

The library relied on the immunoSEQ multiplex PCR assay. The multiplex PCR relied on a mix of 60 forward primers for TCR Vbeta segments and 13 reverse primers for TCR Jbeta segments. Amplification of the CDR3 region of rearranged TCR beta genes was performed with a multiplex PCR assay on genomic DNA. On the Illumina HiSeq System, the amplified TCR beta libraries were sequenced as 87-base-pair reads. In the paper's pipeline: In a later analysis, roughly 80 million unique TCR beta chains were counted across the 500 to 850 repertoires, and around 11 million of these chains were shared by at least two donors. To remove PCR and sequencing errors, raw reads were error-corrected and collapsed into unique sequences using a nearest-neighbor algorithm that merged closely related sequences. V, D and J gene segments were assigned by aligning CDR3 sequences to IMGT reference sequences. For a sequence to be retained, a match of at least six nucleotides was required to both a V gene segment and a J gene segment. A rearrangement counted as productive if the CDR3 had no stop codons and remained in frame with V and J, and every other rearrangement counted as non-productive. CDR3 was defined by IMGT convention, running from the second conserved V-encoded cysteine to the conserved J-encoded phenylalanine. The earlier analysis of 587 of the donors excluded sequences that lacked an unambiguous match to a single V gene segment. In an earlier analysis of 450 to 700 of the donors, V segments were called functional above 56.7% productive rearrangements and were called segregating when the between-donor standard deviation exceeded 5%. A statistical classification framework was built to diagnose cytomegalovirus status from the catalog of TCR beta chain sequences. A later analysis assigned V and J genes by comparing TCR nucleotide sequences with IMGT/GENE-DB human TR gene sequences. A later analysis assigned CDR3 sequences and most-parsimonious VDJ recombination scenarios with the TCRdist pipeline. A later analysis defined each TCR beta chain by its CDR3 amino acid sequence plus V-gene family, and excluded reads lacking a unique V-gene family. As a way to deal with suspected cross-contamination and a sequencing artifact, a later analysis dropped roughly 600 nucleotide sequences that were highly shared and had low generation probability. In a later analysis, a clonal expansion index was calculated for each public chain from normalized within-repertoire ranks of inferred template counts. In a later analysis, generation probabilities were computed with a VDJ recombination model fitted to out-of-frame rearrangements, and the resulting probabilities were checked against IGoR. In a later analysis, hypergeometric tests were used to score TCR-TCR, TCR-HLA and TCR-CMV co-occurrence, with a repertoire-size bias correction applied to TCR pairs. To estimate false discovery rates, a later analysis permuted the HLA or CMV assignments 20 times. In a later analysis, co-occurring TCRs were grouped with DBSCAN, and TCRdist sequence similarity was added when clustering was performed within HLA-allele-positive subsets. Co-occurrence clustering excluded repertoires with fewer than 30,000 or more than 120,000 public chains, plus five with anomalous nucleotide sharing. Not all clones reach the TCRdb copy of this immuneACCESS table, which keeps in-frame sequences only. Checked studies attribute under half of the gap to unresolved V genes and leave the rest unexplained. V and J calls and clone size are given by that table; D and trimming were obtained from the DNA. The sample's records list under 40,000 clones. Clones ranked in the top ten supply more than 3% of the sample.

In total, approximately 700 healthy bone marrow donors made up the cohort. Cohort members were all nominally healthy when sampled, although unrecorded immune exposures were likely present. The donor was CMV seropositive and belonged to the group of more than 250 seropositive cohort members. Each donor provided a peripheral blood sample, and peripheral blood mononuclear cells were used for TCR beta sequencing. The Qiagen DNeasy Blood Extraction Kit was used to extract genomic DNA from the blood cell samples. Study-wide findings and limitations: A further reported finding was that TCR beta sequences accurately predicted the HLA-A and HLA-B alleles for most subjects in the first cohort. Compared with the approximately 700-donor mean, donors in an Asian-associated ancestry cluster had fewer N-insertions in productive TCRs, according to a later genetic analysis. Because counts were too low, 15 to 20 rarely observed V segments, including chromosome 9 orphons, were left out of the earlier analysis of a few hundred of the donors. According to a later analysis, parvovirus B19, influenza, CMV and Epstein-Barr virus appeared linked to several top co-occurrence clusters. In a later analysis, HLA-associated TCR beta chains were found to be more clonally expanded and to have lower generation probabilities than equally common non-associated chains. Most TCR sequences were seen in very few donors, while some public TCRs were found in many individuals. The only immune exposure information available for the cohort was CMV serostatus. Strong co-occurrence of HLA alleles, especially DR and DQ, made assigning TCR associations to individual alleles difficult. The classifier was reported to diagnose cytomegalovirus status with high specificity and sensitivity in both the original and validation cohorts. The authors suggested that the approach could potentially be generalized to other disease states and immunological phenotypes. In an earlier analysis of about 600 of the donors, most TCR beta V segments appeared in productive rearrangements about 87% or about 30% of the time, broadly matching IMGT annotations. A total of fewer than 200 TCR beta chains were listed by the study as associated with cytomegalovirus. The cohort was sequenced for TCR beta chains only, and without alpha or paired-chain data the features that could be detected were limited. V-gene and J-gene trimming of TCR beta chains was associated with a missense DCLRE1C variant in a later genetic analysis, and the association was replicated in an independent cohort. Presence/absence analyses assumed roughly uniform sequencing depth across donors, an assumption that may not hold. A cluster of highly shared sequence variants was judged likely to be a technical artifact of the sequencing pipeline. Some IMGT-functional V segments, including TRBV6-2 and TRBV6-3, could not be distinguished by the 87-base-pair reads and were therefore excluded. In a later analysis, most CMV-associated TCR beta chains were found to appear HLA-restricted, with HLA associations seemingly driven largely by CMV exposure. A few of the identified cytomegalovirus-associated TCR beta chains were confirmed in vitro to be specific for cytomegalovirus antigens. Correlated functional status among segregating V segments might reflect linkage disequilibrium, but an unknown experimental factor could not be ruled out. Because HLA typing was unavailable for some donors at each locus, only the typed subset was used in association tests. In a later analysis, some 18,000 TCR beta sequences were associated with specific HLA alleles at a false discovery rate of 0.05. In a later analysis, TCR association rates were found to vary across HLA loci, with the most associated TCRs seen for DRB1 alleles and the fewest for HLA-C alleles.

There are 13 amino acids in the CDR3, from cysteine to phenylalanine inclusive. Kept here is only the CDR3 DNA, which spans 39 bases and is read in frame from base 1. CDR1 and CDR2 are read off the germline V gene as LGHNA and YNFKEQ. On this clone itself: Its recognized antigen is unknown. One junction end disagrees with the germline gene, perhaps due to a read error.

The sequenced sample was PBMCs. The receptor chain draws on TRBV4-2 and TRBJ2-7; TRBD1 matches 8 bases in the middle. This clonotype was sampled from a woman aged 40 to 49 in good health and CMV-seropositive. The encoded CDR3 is CASSQVLGGQVHF. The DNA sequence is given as TGTGCCAGCAGCCAAGTTCTGGGGGGACAGGTACACTTC.